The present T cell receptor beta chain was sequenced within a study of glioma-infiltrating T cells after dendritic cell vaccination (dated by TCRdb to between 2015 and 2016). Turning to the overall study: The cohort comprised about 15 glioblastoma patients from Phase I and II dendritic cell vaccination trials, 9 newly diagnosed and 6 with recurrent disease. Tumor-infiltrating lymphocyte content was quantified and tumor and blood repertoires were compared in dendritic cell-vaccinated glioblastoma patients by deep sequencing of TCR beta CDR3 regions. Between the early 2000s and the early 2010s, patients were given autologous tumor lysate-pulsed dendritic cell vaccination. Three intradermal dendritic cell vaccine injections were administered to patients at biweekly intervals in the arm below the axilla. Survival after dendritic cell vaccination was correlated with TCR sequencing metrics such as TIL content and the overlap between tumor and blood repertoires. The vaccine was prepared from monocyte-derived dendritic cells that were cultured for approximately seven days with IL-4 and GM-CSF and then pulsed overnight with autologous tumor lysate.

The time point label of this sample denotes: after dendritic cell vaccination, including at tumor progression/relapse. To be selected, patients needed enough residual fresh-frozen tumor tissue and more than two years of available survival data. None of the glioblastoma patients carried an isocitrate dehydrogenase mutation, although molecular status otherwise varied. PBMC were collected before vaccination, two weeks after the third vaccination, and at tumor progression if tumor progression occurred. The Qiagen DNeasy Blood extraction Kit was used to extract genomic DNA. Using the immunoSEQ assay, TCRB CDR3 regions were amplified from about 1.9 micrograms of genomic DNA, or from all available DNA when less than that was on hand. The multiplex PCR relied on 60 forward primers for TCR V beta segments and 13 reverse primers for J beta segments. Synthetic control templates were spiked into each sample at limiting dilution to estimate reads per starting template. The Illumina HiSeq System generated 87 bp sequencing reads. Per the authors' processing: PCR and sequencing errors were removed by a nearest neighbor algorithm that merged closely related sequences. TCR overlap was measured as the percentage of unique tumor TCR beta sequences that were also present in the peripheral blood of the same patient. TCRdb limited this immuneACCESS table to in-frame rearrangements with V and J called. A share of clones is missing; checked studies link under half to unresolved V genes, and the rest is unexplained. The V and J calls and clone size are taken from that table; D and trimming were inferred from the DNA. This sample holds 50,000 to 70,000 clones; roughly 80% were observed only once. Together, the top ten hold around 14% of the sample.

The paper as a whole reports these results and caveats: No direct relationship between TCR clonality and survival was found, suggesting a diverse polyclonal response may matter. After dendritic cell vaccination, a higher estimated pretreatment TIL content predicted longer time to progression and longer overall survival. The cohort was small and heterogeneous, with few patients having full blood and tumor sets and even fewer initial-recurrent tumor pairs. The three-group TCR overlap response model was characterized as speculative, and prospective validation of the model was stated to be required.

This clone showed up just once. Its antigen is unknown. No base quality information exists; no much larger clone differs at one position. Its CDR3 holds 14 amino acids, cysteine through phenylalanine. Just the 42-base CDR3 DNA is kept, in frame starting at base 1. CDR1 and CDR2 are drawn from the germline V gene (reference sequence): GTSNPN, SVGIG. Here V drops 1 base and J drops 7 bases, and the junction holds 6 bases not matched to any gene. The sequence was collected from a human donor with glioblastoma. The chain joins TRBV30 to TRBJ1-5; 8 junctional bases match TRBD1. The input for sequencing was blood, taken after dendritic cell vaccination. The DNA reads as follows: TGTGCCTGGAGTGACACAGGGGGGCGACAGCCCCAGCATTTT. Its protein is CAWSDTGGRQPQHF.